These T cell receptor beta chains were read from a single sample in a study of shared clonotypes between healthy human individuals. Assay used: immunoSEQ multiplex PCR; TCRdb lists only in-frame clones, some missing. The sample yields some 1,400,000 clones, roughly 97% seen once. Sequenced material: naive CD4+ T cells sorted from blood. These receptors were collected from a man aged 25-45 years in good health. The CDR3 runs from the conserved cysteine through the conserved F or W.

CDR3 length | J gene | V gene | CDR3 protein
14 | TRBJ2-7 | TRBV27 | CASSSRDPIGEQYF
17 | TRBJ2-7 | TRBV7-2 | CASSLWGGTSGNYEQYF
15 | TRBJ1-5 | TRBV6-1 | CASSRGGYSNQPQHF
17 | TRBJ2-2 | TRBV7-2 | CASSTTSGIRNTGELFF
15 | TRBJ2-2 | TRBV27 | CASSFNPPNTGELFF
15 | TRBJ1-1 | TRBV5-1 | CASSKGQGRATEAFF
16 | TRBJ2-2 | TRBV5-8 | CASSLAGGTFNGELFF
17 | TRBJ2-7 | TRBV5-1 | CASSLAAGAESSYEQYF
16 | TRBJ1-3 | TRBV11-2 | CASSPPSGSSGNTIYF
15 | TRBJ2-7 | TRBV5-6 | CASSLASRGGNEQYF
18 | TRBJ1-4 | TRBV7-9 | CASSWPGQGALRNEKLFF
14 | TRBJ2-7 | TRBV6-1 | CASSRGDRGYEQYF
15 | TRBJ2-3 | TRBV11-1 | CASSHIAGGGDTQYF
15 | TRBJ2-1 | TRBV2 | CASGGRDREIPEQFF
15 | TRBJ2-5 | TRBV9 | CASSARQGLVQTQYF
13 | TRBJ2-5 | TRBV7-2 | CASSLEREETQYF
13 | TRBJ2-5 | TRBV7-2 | CASSLDQEETQYF
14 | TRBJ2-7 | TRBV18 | CASSLRGAPYEQYF
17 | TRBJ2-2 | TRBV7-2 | CASSPRRTSGRAGELFF
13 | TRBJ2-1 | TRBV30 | CAWSPTFGIEQFF
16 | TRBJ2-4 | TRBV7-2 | CASSLGSPSPGNIQYF
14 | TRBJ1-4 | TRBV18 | CASSLTKRNEKLFF
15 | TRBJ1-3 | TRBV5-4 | CASSSATGSGNTIYF
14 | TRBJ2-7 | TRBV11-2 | CASSSPRGRYEQYF
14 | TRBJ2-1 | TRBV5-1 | CASSLDGQGSEQFF
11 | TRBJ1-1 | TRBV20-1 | CSASQVGEAFF
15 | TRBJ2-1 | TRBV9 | CASSVVPSWPPEQFF
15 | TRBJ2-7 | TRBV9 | CASSPREGRAYEQYF
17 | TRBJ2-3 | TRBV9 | CASSPREGTTSTDTQYF
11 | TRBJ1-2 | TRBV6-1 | CASRDAYGYTF